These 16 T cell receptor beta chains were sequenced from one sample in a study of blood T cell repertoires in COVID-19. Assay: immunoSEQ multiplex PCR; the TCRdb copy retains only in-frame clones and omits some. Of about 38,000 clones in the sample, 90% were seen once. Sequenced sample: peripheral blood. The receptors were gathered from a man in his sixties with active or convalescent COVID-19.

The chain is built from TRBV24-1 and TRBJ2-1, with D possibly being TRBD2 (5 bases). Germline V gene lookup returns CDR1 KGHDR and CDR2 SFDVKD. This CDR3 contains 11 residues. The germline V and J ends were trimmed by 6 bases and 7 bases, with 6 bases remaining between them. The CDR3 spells CATSSGNEQFF. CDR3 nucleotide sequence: TGTGCCACCAGTTCGGGGAATGAGCAGTTCTTC.

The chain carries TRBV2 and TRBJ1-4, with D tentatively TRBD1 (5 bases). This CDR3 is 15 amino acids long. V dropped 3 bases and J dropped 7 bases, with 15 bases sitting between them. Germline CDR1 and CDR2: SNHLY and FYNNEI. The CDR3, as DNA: TGTGCCAGCAGTGAGATCATCGGGGGGACTGAAAAACTGTTTTTT. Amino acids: CASSEIIGGTEKLFF.

CDR3 region: CAGTDFAGANVLTF. The CDR3 DNA reads as TGTGCCGGCACTGACTTCGCGGGGGCCAACGTCCTGACTTTC. The chain recombines TRBV30 with TRBJ2-6; D remains ambiguous. Germline V lookup: CDR1 GTSNPN, CDR2 SVGIG (reference sequence). This CDR3 is built from 14 residues. Trimming took 8 bases from V and 4 from J, leaving 15 bases between them.

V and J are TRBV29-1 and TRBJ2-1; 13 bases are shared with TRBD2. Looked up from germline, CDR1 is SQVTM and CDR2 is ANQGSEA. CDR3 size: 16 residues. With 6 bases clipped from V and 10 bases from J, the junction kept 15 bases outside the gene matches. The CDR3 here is CSVRTSGSKPGGEQFF. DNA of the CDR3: TGCAGCGTGCGGACTAGCGGGAGTAAACCAGGGGGCGAGCAGTTCTTC.

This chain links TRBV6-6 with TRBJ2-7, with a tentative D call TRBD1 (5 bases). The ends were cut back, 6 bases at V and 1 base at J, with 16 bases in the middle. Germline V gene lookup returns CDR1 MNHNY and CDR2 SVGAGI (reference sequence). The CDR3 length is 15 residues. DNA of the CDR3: TGTGCCAGCAGCCCCAGGGCACTGGGTTCCTACGAGCAGTACTTC. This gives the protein CASSPRALGSYEQYF.

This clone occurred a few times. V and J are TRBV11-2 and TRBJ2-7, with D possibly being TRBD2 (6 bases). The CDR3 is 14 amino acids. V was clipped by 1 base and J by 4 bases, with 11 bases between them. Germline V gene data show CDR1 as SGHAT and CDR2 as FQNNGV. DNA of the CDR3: TGTGCCAGCAGCTTAGTCGGGGGAGAGTACGAGCAGTACTTC. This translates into CASSLVGGEYEQYF. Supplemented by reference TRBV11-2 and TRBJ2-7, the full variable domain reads EAGVAQSPRYKIIEKRQSVAFWCNPISGHATLYWYQQILGQGPKLLIQFQNNGVVDDSQLPKDRFSAERLKGVDSTLKIQPAKLEDSAVYLCASSLVGGEYEQYFGPGTRLTVT.

CDR3 nucleotides: TGTGCCAGCAGGTTAAGCGGGAGTTATTTAGAGACCCAGTACTTC. Translating it yields CASRLSGSYLETQYF. The gene calls are TRBV6-6 and TRBJ2-5, with TRBD2 matching 8 bases. This CDR3 spans 15 amino acids. Germline values: CDR1 MNHNY, CDR2 SVGAGI (reference sequence). V was clipped by 6 bases and J by 4 bases; unmatched bases: 10.

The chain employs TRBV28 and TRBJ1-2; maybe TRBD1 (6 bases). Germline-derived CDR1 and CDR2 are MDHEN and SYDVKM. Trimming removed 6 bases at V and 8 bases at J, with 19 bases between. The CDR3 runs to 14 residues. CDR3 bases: TGTGCCAGCAGACAGGGTTTGATCTACGGCGGCTACACCTTC. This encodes CASRQGLIYGGYTF.

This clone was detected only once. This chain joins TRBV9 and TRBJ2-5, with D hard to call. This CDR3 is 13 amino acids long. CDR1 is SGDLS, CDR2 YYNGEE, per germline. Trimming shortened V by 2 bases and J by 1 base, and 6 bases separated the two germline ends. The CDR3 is CASSVGPQETQYF. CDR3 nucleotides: TGTGCCAGCAGCGTTGGCCCCCAAGAGACCCAGTACTTC.

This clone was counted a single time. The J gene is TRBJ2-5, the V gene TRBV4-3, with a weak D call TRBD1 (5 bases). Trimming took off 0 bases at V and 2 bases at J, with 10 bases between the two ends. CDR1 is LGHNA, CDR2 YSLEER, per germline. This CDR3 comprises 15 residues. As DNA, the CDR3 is TGCGCCAGCAGCCAAGATGGGGCTAAGCAAGAGACCCAGTACTTC. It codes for CASSQDGAKQETQYF.

As DNA, the CDR3 is TGCGCCAGCAGTGAGCTAGGGACAGGGACCTACGAGCAGTACTTC. Translated, it gives CASSELGTGTYEQYF. The chain combines TRBV10-2 with TRBJ2-7; 9 positions match TRBD1. The CDR3 has 15 residues. V lost 2 bases and J lost 2; bases outside the gene matches: 4. From germline, CDR1 is WSHSY and CDR2 SAAADI.

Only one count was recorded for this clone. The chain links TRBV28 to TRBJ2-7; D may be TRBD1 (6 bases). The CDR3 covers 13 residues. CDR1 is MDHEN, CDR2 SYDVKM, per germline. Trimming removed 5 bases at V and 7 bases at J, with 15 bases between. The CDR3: CASSNAGEREQYF. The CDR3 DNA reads TGTGCCAGCAGTAACGCAGGGGAAAGAGAGCAGTACTTC.

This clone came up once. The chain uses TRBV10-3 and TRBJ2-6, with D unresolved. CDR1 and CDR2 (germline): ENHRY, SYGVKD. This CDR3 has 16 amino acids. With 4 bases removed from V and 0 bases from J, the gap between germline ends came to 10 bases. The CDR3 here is CAISVSTASGANVLTF. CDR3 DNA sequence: TGTGCCATCAGTGTGAGCACTGCCTCTGGGGCCAACGTCCTGACTTTC.

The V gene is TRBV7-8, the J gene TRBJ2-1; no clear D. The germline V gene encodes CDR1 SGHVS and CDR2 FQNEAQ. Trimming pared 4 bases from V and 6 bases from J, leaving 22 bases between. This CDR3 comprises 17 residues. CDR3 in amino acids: CASSYTLDSFLGNEQFF. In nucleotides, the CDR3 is TGTGCCAGCAGCTACACCCTAGATTCGTTTTTAGGCAATGAGCAGTTCTTC.

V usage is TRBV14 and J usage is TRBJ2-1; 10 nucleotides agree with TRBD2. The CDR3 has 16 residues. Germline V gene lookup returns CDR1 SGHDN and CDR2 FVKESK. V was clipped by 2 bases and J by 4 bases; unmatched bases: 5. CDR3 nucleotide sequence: TGTGCCAGCAGCCAATATCTAGCGGGAGCGTACAATGAGCAGTTCTTC. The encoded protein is CASSQYLAGAYNEQFF.

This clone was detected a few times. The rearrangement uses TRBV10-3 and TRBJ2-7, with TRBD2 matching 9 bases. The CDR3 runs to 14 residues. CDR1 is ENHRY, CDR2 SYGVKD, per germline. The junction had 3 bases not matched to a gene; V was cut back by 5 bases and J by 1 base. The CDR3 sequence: CAISFSGSSYEQYF. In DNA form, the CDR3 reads TGTGCCATCAGTTTTAGCGGGAGTTCCTACGAGCAGTACTTC.